This entry concerns a single TCR beta chain. Its antigen remains unidentified. Time point noted: blood 4 weeks post-SBRT, at nephrectomy. Stated treatment: 15 Gy SBRT to primary tumor, nephrectomy 4 weeks later. Nephrectomy followed 15 Gy stereotactic body radiation by 4 weeks. Blood was sampled at baseline, 2 weeks and 4 weeks after SBRT. The data were obtained in a study of radiation and T cells in renal cell carcinoma. Sequencing used immunoSEQ multiplex PCR; TCRdb keeps in-frame clones, though not all of them. The table records over 120,000 clones, approximately 86% of them present only once. Study results and caveats: Pretreatment tumor biopsies were lacking, so baseline clonotypes are unknown. From baseline, blood top tumor clonotypes peaked at 2 weeks post-radiation.

The clonotype was recovered from a woman aged 45 to 65 with renal cell carcinoma. Source: blood, taken from a patient whose treatment included radiotherapy and nephrectomy.

The CDR3 DNA reads TGTGCCAGCTCACCAGGGGGGAGCAATCAGCCCCAGCATTTT. It codes for CASSPGGSNQPQHF. This chain uses TRBV18 with TRBJ1-5; possibly TRBD1 for D (5 bases). The CDR3 consists of 14 residues. From germline, CDR1 is KGHSH and CDR2 LQKENI. The V end was cut by 2 bases, the J end by 1 base, with 6 bases between.